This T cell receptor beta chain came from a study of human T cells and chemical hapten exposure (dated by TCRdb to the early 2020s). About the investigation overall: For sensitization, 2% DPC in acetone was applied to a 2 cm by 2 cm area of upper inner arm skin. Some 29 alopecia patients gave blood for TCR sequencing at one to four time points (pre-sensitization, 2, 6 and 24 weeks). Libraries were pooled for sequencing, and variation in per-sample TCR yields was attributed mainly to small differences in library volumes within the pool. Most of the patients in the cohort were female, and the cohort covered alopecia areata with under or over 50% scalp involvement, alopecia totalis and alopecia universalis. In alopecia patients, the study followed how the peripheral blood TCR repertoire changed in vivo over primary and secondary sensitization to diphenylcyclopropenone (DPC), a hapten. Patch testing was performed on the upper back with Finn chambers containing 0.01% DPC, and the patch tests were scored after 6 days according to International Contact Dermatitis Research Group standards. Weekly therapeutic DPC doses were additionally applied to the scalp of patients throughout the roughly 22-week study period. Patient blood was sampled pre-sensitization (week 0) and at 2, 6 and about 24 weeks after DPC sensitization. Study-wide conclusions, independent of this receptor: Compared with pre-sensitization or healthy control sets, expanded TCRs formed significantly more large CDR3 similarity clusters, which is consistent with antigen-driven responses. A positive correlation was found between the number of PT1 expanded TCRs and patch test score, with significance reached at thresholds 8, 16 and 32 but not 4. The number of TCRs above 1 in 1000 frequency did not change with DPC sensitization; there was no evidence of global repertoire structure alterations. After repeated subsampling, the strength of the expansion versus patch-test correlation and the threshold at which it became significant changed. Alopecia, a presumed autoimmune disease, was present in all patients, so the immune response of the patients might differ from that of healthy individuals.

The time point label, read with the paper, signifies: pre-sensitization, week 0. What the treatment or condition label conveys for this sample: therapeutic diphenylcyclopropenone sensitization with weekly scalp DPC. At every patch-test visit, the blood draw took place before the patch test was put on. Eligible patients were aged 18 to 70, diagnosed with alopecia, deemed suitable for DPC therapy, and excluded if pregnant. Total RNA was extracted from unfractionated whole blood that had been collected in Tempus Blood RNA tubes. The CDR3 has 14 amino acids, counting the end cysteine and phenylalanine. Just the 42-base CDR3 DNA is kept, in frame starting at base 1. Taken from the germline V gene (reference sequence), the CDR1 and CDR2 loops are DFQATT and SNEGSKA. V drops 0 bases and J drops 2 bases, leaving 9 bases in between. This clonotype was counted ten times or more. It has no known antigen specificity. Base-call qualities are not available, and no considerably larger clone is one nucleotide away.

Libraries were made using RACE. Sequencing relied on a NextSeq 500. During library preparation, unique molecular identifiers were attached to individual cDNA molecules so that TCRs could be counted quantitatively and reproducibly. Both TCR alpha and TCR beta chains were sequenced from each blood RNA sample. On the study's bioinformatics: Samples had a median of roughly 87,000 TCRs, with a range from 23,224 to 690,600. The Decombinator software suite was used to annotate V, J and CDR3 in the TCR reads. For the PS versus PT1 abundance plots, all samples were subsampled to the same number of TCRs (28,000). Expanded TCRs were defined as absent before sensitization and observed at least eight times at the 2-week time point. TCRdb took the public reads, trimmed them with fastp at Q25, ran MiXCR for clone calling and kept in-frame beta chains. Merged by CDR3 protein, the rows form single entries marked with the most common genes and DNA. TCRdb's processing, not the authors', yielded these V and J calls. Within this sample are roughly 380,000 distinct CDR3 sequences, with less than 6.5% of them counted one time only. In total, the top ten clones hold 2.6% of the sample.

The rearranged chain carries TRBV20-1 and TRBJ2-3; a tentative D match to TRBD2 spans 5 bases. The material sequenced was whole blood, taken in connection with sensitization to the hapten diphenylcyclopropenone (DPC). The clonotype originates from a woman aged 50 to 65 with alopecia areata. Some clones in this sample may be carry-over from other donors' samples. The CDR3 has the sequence CSARDQLVTDTQYF. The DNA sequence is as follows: TGCAGTGCTAGAGATCAACTAGTCACAGATACGCAGTATTTT.